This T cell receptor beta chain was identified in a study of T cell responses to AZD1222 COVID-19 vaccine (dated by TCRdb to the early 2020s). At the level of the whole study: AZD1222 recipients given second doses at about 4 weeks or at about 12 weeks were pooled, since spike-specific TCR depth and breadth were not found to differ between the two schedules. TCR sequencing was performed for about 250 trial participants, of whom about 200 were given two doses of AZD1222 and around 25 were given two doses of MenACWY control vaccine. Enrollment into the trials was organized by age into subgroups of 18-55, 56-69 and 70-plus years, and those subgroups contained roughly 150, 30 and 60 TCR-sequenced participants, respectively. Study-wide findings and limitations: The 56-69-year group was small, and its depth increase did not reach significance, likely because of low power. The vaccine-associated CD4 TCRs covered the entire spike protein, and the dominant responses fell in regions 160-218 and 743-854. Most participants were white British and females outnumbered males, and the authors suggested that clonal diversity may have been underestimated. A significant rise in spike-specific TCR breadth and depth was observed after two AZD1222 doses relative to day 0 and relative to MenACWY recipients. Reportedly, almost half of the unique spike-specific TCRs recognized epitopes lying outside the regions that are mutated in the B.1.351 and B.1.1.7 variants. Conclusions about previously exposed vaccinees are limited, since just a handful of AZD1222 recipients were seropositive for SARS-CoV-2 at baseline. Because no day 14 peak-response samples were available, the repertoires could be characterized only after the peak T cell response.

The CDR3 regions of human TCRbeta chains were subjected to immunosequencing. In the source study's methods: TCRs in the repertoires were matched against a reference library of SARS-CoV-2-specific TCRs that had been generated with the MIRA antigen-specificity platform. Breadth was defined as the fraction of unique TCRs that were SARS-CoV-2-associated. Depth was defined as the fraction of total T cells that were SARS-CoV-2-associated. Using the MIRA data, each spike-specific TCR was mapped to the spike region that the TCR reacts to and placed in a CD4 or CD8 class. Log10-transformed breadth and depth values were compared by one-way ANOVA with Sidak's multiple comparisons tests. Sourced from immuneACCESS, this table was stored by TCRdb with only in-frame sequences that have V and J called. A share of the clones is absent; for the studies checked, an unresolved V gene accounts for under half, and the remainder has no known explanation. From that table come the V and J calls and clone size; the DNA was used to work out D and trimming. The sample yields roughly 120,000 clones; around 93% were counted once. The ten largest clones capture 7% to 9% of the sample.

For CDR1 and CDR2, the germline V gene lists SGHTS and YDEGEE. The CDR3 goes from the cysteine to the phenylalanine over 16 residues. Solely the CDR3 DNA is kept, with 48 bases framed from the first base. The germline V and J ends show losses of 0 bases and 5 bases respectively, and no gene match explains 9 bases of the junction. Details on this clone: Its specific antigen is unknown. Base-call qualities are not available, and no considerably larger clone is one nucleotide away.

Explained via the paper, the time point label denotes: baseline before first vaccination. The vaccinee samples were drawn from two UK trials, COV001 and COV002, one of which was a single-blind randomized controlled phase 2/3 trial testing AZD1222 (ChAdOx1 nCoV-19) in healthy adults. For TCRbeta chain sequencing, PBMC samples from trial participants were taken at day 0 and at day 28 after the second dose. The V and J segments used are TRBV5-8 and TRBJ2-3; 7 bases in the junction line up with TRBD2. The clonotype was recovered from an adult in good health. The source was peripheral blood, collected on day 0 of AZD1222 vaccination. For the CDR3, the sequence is CASSLAGTGGLDTQYF. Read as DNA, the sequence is TGTGCCAGCAGCTTGGCCGGGACGGGAGGCCTAGATACGCAGTATTTT.